This T cell receptor beta chain came from a study of blood T cell repertoires in COVID-19. Germline V gene data show CDR1 as LNHDA and CDR2 as SQIVND (reference sequence). The CDR3 has 14 residues. Trimming shortened V by 6 bases and J by 10 bases, and 22 bases separated the two germline ends. The repertoire was sequenced with immunoSEQ multiplex PCR; TCRdb's copy has only in-frame clones and lacks some. The sample yields some 310,000 clones, 90% seen once. The chain carries TRBV19 and TRBJ2-7; weak D call: TRBD2 (6 bases). The origin of this receptor is a woman in her 40s with COVID-19, enrolled during active disease. Specimen: peripheral blood. The CDR3 DNA reads TGTGCCAGTAGATCCACCTCCGCGGAGGGAACCCAGTACTTC. This codes for CASRSTSAEGTQYF. Supplemented by reference TRBV19 and TRBJ2-7, the full variable domain reads DGGITQSPKYLFRKEGQNVTLSCEQNLNHDAMYWYRQDPGQGLRLIYYSQIVNDFQKGDIAEGYSVSREKKESFPLTVTSAQKNPTAFYLCASRSTSAEGTQYFGPGTRLTVT.